This T cell receptor (beta chain) was captured by sequencing in a study of beta chain features in type 1 diabetes (dated by TCRdb to the late 2010s). Regarding the study in general: Mean age, gender distribution, total cell number and subset yield were not different between patients and healthy donors. A total of about 110 million sorted cells were examined across all samples, and the number of cells per subset was strongly correlated with RNA yield. The study compared the TCRB repertoires of sorted circulating CD4+ T cell subsets in recently diagnosed type 1 diabetes patients with those in matched healthy donors. Regulatory and stem cell-like memory subsets were obtained from only 8 patients and roughly eight healthy donors, while naive and central memory subsets were obtained from all 30 or so donors.

The entire amount of isolated RNA was reverse transcribed using the High Capacity cDNA Reverse Transcription Kit, so the sequenced TCRB transcripts were expressed ones. Deep immunoSEQ sequencing was performed on naive, central memory and regulatory T cell samples, with an average of about 3.57 million total reads per sample. Sorted cells were lysed in RLT buffer and RNA was extracted with DNase-treated RNeasy Micro or Mini kits, depending on cell number. To prevent cross-contamination, each cell subset was processed individually, whereas patient and healthy donor samples were processed jointly. TCRB sequences were amplified from cDNA with the immunoSEQ multiplex PCR, producing 87-bp fragments spanning the CDR3 region. Amplicons were sequenced on the Illumina HiSeq platform. In the paper's pipeline: Synthetic template baselines were used to correct PCR bias computationally, reads within Hamming distance 2 were collapsed together, and singletons that could not be merged were discarded. Reads were aligned against IMGT to assign V, D and J genes, CDR3 length and insertions or deletions at six rearrangement sites. Within each subset, clonotype counts were normalized to the number of sorted cells before true diversity and Gini coefficients were calculated with the tcR R package. The overlap coefficient, calculated on TCRB nucleotide sequences, was used to quantify repertoire sharing. Out-of-frame TCRB sequences from naive cells were analyzed as a proxy for the pre-selection repertoire. What TCRdb holds here is the immuneACCESS table cut down to in-frame rearrangements. Part of the clones is not present; checked against another copy, under half of the missing clones reflect an unresolved V gene, and the others are unexplained. V and J calls and clone size are as listed in that table; D and trimming were resolved from the DNA. The sample includes nearly 250,000 clones, with around 68% observed a single time. The top ten constitute approximately 0.053% of the sample.

V is clipped by 0 bases and J by 3 bases, and the sequence between their germline boundaries is 2 bases long. In the germline V gene, CDR1 corresponds to SGHRS and CDR2 to YFSETQ. The CDR3, cysteine through phenylalanine, is 12 amino acids long. Only the CDR3 DNA is retained, 36 bases long and in frame from the first base. This clone has only a few counts. Its target antigen remains unknown. Base qualities are missing; no much larger clone stands one base away. This same CDR3 is encoded by further DNA sequences in the sample. What the research found in general, with its limitations: Shorter templates might have been favored by PCR, but patient and control samples were amplified and corrected together, so both groups would have been affected equally by any skew. Because cDNA rather than genomic DNA was sequenced, highly expressing activated cells could have been over-represented, although no difference in activation and CD3 levels was found between groups. Naive, central memory and regulatory TCRB repertoires appeared more similar among patients than among healthy donors. Patients with type 1 diabetes made fewer insertions and deleted more nucleotides at VDJ recombination sites, implying thymic rearrangement abnormalities. Because small numbers of individuals were included in the HLA sub-analyses, any influence of HLA type on TCRB rearrangement was left unresolved. In all four CD4+ subsets, TCRB CDR3 length was moderately but significantly shorter in type 1 diabetes patients.

Each donor gave one peripheral blood draw, averaging approximately 110 mL, which was collected into heparinised tubes. A BD FACSAria II and a panel including CD45RO, CCR7, CD25, CD127, CD95 and CD27 were used to sort naive, central memory, regulatory and stem cell-like memory CD4+ T cells. All sorted populations exceeded 98% purity. PBMCs were isolated right away by Lymphoprep density gradient centrifugation and were stained directly, without culture. To minimize batch effects, samples were stained and sorted in pairs, one healthy donor with one patient per experiment. Source material: naive CD4+ T cells from blood. The cell subset or site label here, explained by the study, means: true naive CD4+ T cells. The sequence derives from a man aged 25-45 years in good health. The rearranged segments are TRBV5-1 and TRBJ2-3; the D gene cannot be named for sure. The CDR3 has the sequence CASSLVTDTQYF. The DNA reads as follows: TGCGCCAGCAGCTTGGTGACAGATACGCAGTATTTT.